This T cell receptor beta chain was found in a study of T cells in localized non-small cell lung cancer. Overall study findings and caveats: There were a median roughly 62 of the top 100 tumor clones appearing in adjacent lung. Longer overall survival was seen with higher T cell density measured in blood.

Method: immunoSEQ multiplex PCR; TCRdb's copy keeps in-frame clones and lacks some. Of approximately 2,000 clones listed, roughly 30% were seen once; the top ten hold under 20%. The CDR3 runs 15 residues. V was cut by 5 bases and J by 10 bases, with 22 bases left in between. Germline V gene data show CDR1 as MDHEN and CDR2 as SYDVKM. With respect to this clone: Its specificity is unknown.

This rearrangement joins TRBV28 to TRBJ2-3; D tentatively reads TRBD1 or TRBD2 (5 bases each). This specimen consisted of normal lung tissue next to the tumor, obtained before any cancer treatment. The TCR was taken from a male donor older than 55 with stage I squamous cell lung carcinoma. CDR3 region: CASSKQSGLGFSQYF. CDR3 sequence (DNA): TGTGCCAGCAGTAAACAGTCGGGGCTAGGGTTTTCGCAGTATTTT.